The rows below give T cell receptor beta chains drawn from one sample of a study of blood T cell repertoires in COVID-19. The repertoire was sequenced with immunoSEQ multiplex PCR; TCRdb's copy has only in-frame clones and lacks some. The sample records 150,000 to 200,000 clones, around 90% being singletons. The sequencing sample was made of peripheral blood. The receptors derive from a woman in her forties or fifties with acute or convalescent COVID-19. Each CDR3 is given with its conserved first and last residue. D genes are given only for firm matches. Size values are once, few and many counts, or a class for expanded clones, and some rows have none.

j_gene: TRBJ2-1; len: 15; abundance: -; d_gene: TRBD2; v_gene: TRBV7-8; CDR3nt: TGTGCCAGCAGCCCGAGAGCGGGGGGCTACAATGAGCAGTTCTTC; CDR3aa: CASSPRAGGYNEQFF
j_gene: TRBJ2-1; len: 16; abundance: -; d_gene: TRBD2; v_gene: TRBV6-2/TRBV6-3; CDR3nt: TGTGCCAGCAGTTCCTTACTAGCGGGAGCGGGCAATGAGCAGTTCTTC; CDR3aa: CASSSLLAGAGNEQFF
j_gene: TRBJ1-2; len: 11; abundance: -; d_gene: -; v_gene: TRBV29-1; CDR3nt: TGCAGCGTTCAGGACACTGATGGCTACACCTTC; CDR3aa: CSVQDTDGYTF
j_gene: TRBJ2-2; len: 16; abundance: -; d_gene: TRBD2; v_gene: TRBV24-1; CDR3nt: TGTGCCACCAGTGATAGCGGGAGGGCGAACACCGGGGAGCTGTTTTTT; CDR3aa: CATSDSGRANTGELFF
j_gene: TRBJ2-7; len: 18; abundance: -; d_gene: TRBD2; v_gene: TRBV11-2; CDR3nt: TGTGCCAGCAGCCCTTCCAGGGGACTAGCGGAGAGCTCCTACGAGCAGTACTTC; CDR3aa: CASSPSRGLAESSYEQYF
j_gene: TRBJ1-1; len: 13; abundance: -; d_gene: -; v_gene: TRBV12-3/TRBV12-4; CDR3nt: TGTGCCAGCAGTTCTGGGCCGGGAACTGAAGCTTTCTTT; CDR3aa: CASSSGPGTEAFF
j_gene: TRBJ2-7; len: 14; abundance: few; d_gene: -; v_gene: TRBV18; CDR3nt: TGTGCCAGCTCACGTCGGAAGCGGTTTTACGAGCAGTACTTC; CDR3aa: CASSRRKRFYEQYF
j_gene: TRBJ2-5; len: 19; abundance: -; d_gene: TRBD2; v_gene: TRBV5-1; CDR3nt: TGCGCCAGCAGCTTGGCTTCTAGCGGGGGGCTGCTGGCCCGGGAGACCCAGTACTTC; CDR3aa: CASSLASSGGLLARETQYF
j_gene: TRBJ1-4; len: 14; abundance: few; d_gene: -; v_gene: TRBV27; CDR3nt: TGTGCCAGCAGTCCCGGGTCCTATAATGAAAAACTGTTTTTT; CDR3aa: CASSPGSYNEKLFF
j_gene: TRBJ2-7; len: 10; abundance: -; d_gene: TRBD1; v_gene: TRBV20-1; CDR3nt: TGCATCGGACAGGGGTGCGAGCAGTACTTC; CDR3aa: CIGQGCEQYF
j_gene: TRBJ1-6; len: 14; abundance: -; d_gene: -; v_gene: TRBV19; CDR3nt: TGTGCCAGTAGTATAACAGGAGCTAATTCACCCCTCCACTTT; CDR3aa: CASSITGANSPLHF
j_gene: TRBJ1-6; len: 15; abundance: few; d_gene: -; v_gene: TRBV6-5; CDR3nt: TGTGCCAGCAGTTACGGCCAGGGGTTCCCTTCACCCCTCCACTTT; CDR3aa: CASSYGQGFPSPLHF
j_gene: TRBJ2-5; len: 14; abundance: -; d_gene: -; v_gene: TRBV3-1/TRBV3-2; CDR3nt: TGTGCCAGCAGCCAAGCGGGAGTGAAAGAGACCCAGTACTTC; CDR3aa: CASSQAGVKETQYF
j_gene: TRBJ1-1; len: 15; abundance: -; d_gene: -; v_gene: TRBV19; CDR3nt: TGTGCCAGTAGTATGATCGGGGGGAGGTACACTGAAGCTTTCTTT; CDR3aa: CASSMIGGRYTEAFF
j_gene: TRBJ2-1; len: 18; abundance: -; d_gene: TRBD2; v_gene: TRBV19; CDR3nt: TGTGCCAGTAGTATAGCCCCGGGACTAGGTCTAGACTACAATGAGCAGTTCTTC; CDR3aa: CASSIAPGLGLDYNEQFF
j_gene: TRBJ2-7; len: 13; abundance: -; d_gene: -; v_gene: TRBV6-5; CDR3nt: TGTGCCAGCAGTTATAGACAGGCCTACGAGCAGTACTTC; CDR3aa: CASSYRQAYEQYF